This entry concerns a single TCR beta chain. Its cognate antigen is unknown. TCRdb's table, derived via immunoSEQ multiplex PCR, lists solely in-frame clones and lacks some. The sample holds about 89,000 clones, 75% to 90% seen once. This entry is derived from a study of identifying expanded T cells in peripheral blood. V shed 4 bases, J shed 6 bases, and the junction held 6 bases outside the gene matches. Germline assignment: CDR1 SGHNT and CDR2 YYREEE (reference sequence). This CDR3 contains 14 residues. Overall study findings and caveats: Two-week clone count variance significantly increased as total template count grew.

The rearrangement links TRBV5-4 to TRBJ1-1; 10 bases agree with TRBD1. The clonotype was recovered from a person aged 18 to 70 in good health. The sequencing sample was made of blood. The CDR3 sequence: CASSVGQGRAEAFF. The CDR3 region has the DNA TGTGCCAGCAGCGTGGGACAGGGGCGCGCTGAAGCTTTCTTT.